The present TCR beta chain was sequenced within a study of beta chain features in type 1 diabetes. Study-level results: The study found moderately but significantly shorter TCRB CDR3s in all four CD4+ subsets of Type 1 diabetes patients.

Comments on this clone: As yet, its antigen is unknown.

cDNA synthesis used the whole RNA isolate, giving expressed TCRB sequences. TCRdb's table, derived via immunoSEQ multiplex PCR, lists solely in-frame clones and lacks some. Here the sample spans roughly 250,000 clones, roughly 22% being singletons. The clonotype was recovered from a woman in her thirties or forties with type 1 diabetes. The sequencing sample was made of naive CD4+ T cells from blood.

CDR3 nucleotide sequence: TGTGCCAGCAGTTTACGGGACACCGGGGAGCTGTTTTTT. It yields the protein CASSLRDTGELFF. The V gene is TRBV27, the J gene TRBJ2-2; D unresolved. The CDR3 is made up of 13 amino acids. Germline V gene lookup returns CDR1 MNHEY and CDR2 SMNVEV (reference sequence). The V gene lost 2 bases and the J gene lost 3 bases, with 4 bases spanning the gap.